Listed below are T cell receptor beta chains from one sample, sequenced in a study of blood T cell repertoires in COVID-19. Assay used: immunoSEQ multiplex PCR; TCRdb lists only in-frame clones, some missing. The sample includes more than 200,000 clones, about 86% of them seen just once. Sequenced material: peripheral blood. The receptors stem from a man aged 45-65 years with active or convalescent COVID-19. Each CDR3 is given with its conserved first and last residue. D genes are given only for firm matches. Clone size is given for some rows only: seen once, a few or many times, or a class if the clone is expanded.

DNA: TGTGCCAGCAGCCCCTACGCGAACACCATGGGAGGCCAGTACTTC
CDR3: CASSPYANTMGGQYF
size: -
length: 15
D: -
V: TRBV7-8
J: TRBJ2-5

DNA: TGTGCCACCAGCACCCATAGGACAGGGGCGTCTGGCTACACCTTC
CDR3: CATSTHRTGASGYTF
size: -
length: 15
D: TRBD1
V: TRBV15
J: TRBJ1-2

DNA: TGTGCCAGCAGCTCTAGCGGGGGGCTCTCCTACGAGCAGTACTTC
CDR3: CASSSSGGLSYEQYF
size: -
length: 15
D: TRBD2
V: TRBV5-4
J: TRBJ2-7

DNA: TGTGCCAGCTCACCACAGGGGGCCGCGGGCGAGCAGTACTTC
CDR3: CASSPQGAAGEQYF
size: -
length: 14
D: TRBD1
V: TRBV18
J: TRBJ2-7

DNA: TGTGCCAGCAGTTTCAGCGGGGGGAGTGGGGAGACCCAGTACTTC
CDR3: CASSFSGGSGETQYF
size: -
length: 15
D: TRBD2
V: TRBV27
J: TRBJ2-5

DNA: TGTGCCAGCAGTACCCAAGAGGGACAGCTACCGTACTTC
CDR3: CASSTQEGQLPYF
size: -
length: 13
D: TRBD1
V: TRBV6-5
J: TRBJ2-4

DNA: TGTGCCAGCAGCGGCAGGGGTGGCAATCAGCCCCAGCATTTT
CDR3: CASSGRGGNQPQHF
size: once
length: 14
D: -
V: TRBV7-9
J: TRBJ1-5

DNA: TGTGCCAGCAGTGAGAGACAGGATCCTTCTTACTACGAGCAGTACTTC
CDR3: CASSERQDPSYYEQYF
size: -
length: 16
D: -
V: TRBV6-1
J: TRBJ2-7

DNA: TGTGCCAGTAGGAGAAAGAGGTCCCGGGACACGGGACGGAACACTGAAGCTTTCTTT
CDR3: CASRRKRSRDTGRNTEAFF
size: -
length: 19
D: -
V: TRBV19
J: TRBJ1-1

DNA: TGTGCCAGCAGAGATAGCGGGGGGCCCTCTGGTACGCAGTATTTT
CDR3: CASRDSGGPSGTQYF
size: -
length: 15
D: TRBD2
V: TRBV14
J: TRBJ2-3

DNA: TGTGCCAGCAGTTACTCGATCGAGGGCGGTGAAGCTTTCTTT
CDR3: CASSYSIEGGEAFF
size: -
length: 14
D: -
V: TRBV6-5
J: TRBJ1-1

DNA: TGTGCCAGCAGTTACTCGGGAGTGAACACTGAAGCTTTCTTT
CDR3: CASSYSGVNTEAFF
size: -
length: 14
D: -
V: TRBV6-5
J: TRBJ1-1

DNA: TGTGCCTCCAGGAGGGCACAGACAGATACGCAGTATTTT
CDR3: CASRRAQTDTQYF
size: once
length: 13
D: -
V: TRBV6-5
J: TRBJ2-3

DNA: TGTGCCAGCAGCTTAGTCCAGGGACTCCAAGAGACCCAGTACTTC
CDR3: CASSLVQGLQETQYF
size: -
length: 15
D: -
V: TRBV7-6
J: TRBJ2-5

DNA: TGTGCCAGCAGCACAGGGGGACTTGGAGGAAACACCATATATTTT
CDR3: CASSTGGLGGNTIYF
size: -
length: 15
D: TRBD1
V: TRBV2
J: TRBJ1-3

DNA: TGTGCCACCTCGGGGGGCTCTGGGGCCAACGTCCTGACTTTC
CDR3: CATSGGSGANVLTF
size: -
length: 14
D: TRBD2
V: TRBV24-1
J: TRBJ2-6

DNA: TGCGCCAGCACCCTCGGGGAGACCCAGTACTTC
CDR3: CASTLGETQYF
size: -
length: 11
D: -
V: TRBV5-1
J: TRBJ2-5

DNA: TGTGCCATCAGTATCCAAGGGGCAGGCGTAAGCTCTGGGGCCAACGTCCTGACTTTC
CDR3: CAISIQGAGVSSGANVLTF
size: -
length: 19
D: -
V: TRBV10-3
J: TRBJ2-6

DNA: TGTGCCAGCAGTATACAGGGCCTAATACCCTACGAGCAGTACTTC
CDR3: CASSIQGLIPYEQYF
size: -
length: 15
D: -
V: TRBV27
J: TRBJ2-7

DNA: TGTGCCAGTAGTATAGTCGGCTTTCGGCAGGGGGTAATTCAGTACTTC
CDR3: CASSIVGFRQGVIQYF
size: -
length: 16
D: TRBD1
V: TRBV19
J: TRBJ2-4

DNA: TGTGCCAGTAGTATAGGAGGGGGATCAACTAATGAAAAACTGTTTTTT
CDR3: CASSIGGGSTNEKLFF
size: once
length: 16
D: -
V: TRBV19
J: TRBJ1-4

DNA: TGTGCCAGTAGTCCCGACATTAACAGGGGGGGCGGCGAGCAGTACTTC
CDR3: CASSPDINRGGGEQYF
size: -
length: 16
D: -
V: TRBV19
J: TRBJ2-7

DNA: TGTGCCAGCAGCTATACAGGGCGTAATTCACCCCTCCACTTT
CDR3: CASSYTGRNSPLHF
size: -
length: 14
D: -
V: TRBV14
J: TRBJ1-6

DNA: TGTGCCATCGGCGACCAGGCCATCCTGCCCTACAATGAGCAGTTCTTC
CDR3: CAIGDQAILPYNEQFF
size: -
length: 16
D: -
V: TRBV10-3
J: TRBJ2-1

DNA: TGTGCCAGCAGCCCAACCCCCAGCGGGCGGAGCTCCTACGAGCAGTACTTC
CDR3: CASSPTPSGRSSYEQYF
size: once
length: 17
D: -
V: TRBV7-2
J: TRBJ2-7